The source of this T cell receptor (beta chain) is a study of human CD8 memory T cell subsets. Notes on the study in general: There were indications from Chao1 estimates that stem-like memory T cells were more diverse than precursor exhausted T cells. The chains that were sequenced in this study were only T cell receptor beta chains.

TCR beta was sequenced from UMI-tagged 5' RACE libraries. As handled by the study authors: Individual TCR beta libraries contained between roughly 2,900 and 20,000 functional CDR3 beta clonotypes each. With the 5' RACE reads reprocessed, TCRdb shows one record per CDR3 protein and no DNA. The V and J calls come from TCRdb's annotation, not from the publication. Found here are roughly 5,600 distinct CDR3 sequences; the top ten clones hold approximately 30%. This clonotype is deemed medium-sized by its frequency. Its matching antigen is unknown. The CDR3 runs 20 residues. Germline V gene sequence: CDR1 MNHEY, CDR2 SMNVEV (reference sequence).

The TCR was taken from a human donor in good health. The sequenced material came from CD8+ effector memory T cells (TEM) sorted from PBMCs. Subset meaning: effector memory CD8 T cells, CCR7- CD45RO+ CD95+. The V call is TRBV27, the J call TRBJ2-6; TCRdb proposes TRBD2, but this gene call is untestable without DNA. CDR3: CASSPGLAGVLLSGANVLTF. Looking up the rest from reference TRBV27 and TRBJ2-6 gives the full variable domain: EAQVTQNPRYLITVTGKKLTVTCSQNMNHEYMSWYRQDPGLGLRQIYYSMNVEVTDKGDVPEGYKVSRKEKRNFPLILESPSPNQTSLYFCASSPGLAGVLLSGANVLTFGAGSRLTVL.